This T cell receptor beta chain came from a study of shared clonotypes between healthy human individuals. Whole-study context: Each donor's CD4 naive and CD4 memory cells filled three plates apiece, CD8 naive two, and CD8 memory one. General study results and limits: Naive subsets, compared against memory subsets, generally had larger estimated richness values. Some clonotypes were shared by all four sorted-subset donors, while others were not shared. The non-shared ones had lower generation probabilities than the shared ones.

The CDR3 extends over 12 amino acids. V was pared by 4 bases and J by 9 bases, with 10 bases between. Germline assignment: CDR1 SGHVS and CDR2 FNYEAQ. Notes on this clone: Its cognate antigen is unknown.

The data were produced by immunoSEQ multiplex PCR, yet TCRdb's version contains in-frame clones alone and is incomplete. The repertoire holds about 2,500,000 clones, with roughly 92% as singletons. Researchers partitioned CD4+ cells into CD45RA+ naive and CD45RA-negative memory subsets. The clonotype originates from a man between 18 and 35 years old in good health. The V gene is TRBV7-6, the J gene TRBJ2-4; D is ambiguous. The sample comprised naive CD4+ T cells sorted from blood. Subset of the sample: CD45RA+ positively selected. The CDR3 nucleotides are TGTGCCAGCAGCTCGGTTAGCAGCATTCAGTACTTC. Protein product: CASSSVSSIQYF.